This T cell receptor (beta chain) was recovered during a study of shared clonotypes between healthy human individuals. Turning to this clone: Its antigen is unknown.

This CDR3 is 14 amino acids long. V was shortened by 6 bases and J by 8 bases, with 16 bases between the two germline ends. The germline CDR1 and CDR2 sequences are MGHDK and SYGVNS. Broader study findings: The study found roughly 5% of naive CD4 clonotypes shared across several donors.

Profiling relied on immunoSEQ multiplex PCR, and the TCRdb table lists in-frame clones only, not all of them. The repertoire has a few million clones, just under 95% of them found once; the top ten carry around 0.35%. The genes are TRBV25-1 and TRBJ1-4; no clear D. The sequenced sample consisted of naive CD4+ T cells from PBMCs. Subset: CD45RA+ positively selected. This receptor was identified in a man younger than 35 in good health. Some clones in this sample may be carry-over from other donors' samples. As DNA, the CDR3 is TGTGCCAGCAGGCCCTCGGGGATGGTGGAAAAACTGTTTTTT. Protein sequence: CASRPSGMVEKLFF.